This TCR beta chain stems from a study of blood T cell repertoires in COVID-19. Study in general: Samples came from the United States, Italy and Spain, spanning acute and convalescent COVID-19.

Germline CDR1 reads SGHVS; CDR2 reads FQNEAQ. V dropped 4 bases and J dropped 7 bases, with 17 bases sitting between them. This CDR3 is built from 15 residues. The assay was immunoSEQ multiplex PCR, and TCRdb's table has in-frame clones only and misses some. The repertoire holds 100,000 to 140,000 clones, with 75% to 95% as singletons. The chain combines TRBV7-8 with TRBJ2-1, with D unclear. The receptor was derived from a woman aged 25 to 39 with acute or convalescent COVID-19. The specimen was peripheral blood. The CDR3 loop reads CASSSSLSPRNEQFF. CDR3 in DNA: TGTGCCAGCAGCTCCTCGCTAAGTCCCCGGAATGAGCAGTTCTTC.